This T cell receptor beta chain is from a study of shared clonotypes between healthy human individuals (dated by TCRdb to the early 2020s). Context from the whole study: Three men and a couple of women, aged 18 to 49 years, made up the cohort. For each donor, CD4 naive and CD4 memory were each given three plates, CD8 naive was given two plates, and CD8 memory was given one plate. The study deeply sequenced blood TCR repertoires of about 5 healthy adults to estimate repertoire size and the extent of clonotype sharing between individuals. Libraries were prepared and TCR repertoires were sequenced by different laboratories using diverse techniques, in order to increase sequencing depth and limit assay-specific biases. Each donor's leukapheresis produced roughly between roughly 0.85 and 9.5 billion PBMCs. General study outcomes and caveats: Higher generation probabilities were observed for clonotypes shared by all four sorted-subset donors than for non-shared clonotypes. Across a handful of donors, about 5.2% of naive CD4, approximately 3.6% of naive CD8, around 2.1% of memory CD4, and 0.4% of memory CD8 clonotypes were shared. Because the study included a small number of donors, the genetic and exposure-history diversity represented was limited. Based on pairwise subsampling, the degree of clonotype sharing among donors was expected to be affected by sequencing depth. Incomplete sequencing was indicated by rarefaction of sorted-subset datasets, despite the large sequencing depth. Sampling was restricted to blood, and TCR repertoires in tissues likely differ from the TCR repertoires found in blood. Estimated clonotype richness was generally larger for naive than for memory subsets.

Donors were healthy HIV-negative adults with no recently reported acute infections or vaccinations. Every donor was a Caucasian adult residing in Nashville, Tennessee, USA. CD4+ T cells were enriched through magnetic negative selection, after which naive cells were positively selected on CD45RA and the remaining negative fraction served as the memory subset. After blood collection by leukapheresis, PBMCs were isolated using Ficoll-Histopaque density gradient centrifugation and then cryopreserved in the vapor phase of liquid nitrogen. Analytical flow cytometry was used to check the purity and quantity of each magnetically sorted T cell population. Each sorted fraction had its genomic DNA isolated and then quantified by UV absorbance on a Nanodrop 2000c. TCR CDR3 regions were amplified from genomic DNA by multiplex PCR using the deep immunoSEQ assay. Extracted genomic DNA from each cell subset was spread evenly across all wells of several immunoSEQ 96-well plates, with each plate serving as a replicate. For sorted subsets, approximately 210 ng of genomic DNA, equivalent to around 31,000 T cell genomes, went into each replicate PCR. The purified libraries were quantified using a Qubit 3.0 fluorometer, sized with a Bioanalyzer 2100, and then quantified again using the KAPA Library Quantification kit. Every immunoSEQ 96-well plate was sequenced on a dedicated single-read 150-cycle Illumina NextSeq 550 flow cell. The authors' analysis ran thus. Because only junctional sequences without quality scores were contained in the immunoSEQ output, filtering matching that applied to full-length reads could not be performed. To assign V/J genes and CDR3, sequences were annotated using PyIR, a Python wrapper for IgBLAST v1.9, with IMGT germline references. Reads were removed for weak V/J assignments (E-value above 1e-6), missing CDR3, stop codons, out-of-frame junctions, or ambiguous translated residues. A V3J clonotype was defined by an identical inferred V gene, J gene, and CDR3 amino acid sequence. Percentage overlap between repertoires was calculated by dividing the number of shared unique clonotypes by the size of the smaller repertoire. Repertoire richness was assessed with RTK rarefaction, the Chao1 estimator, and Recon v2.1 estimates of unobserved clonotypes. Generation probabilities were computed with OLGA for all TCRbeta clonotypes obtained by the gDNA method from a handful of donors. This immuneACCESS table, as held by TCRdb, lists in-frame sequences with V and J called but not all clones. Of the missing ones, under half trace to an unresolved V gene in checked studies; the others have no known cause. That table furnishes V, J and clone size, whereas the DNA furnished D and trimming. This sample has 550,000 to 700,000 clones in its table, and less than 80% of those were observed once. Under 2% of the sample lies in the top ten.

For this clone: What this receptor recognizes is not known. Per-base qualities were not stored, and no clone one base away is much larger.

V has 0 bases trimmed and J has 5 bases trimmed; junction bases matching no gene number 9. The cysteine opens and the phenylalanine closes a CDR3 of 16 amino acids. Only CDR3 DNA is held: 48 bases, read in frame from base 1. Sequences LNHDA (CDR1) and SQIVND (CDR2) are obtained from the germline V gene (reference sequence). The V and J genes are TRBV19 and TRBJ2-7; TRBD1 fits 8 bases in the junction. Sequencing was done on a sample of memory CD4+ T cells sorted from blood. The cell subset or site tag for this specimen amounts to: CD45RA-negative fraction. The receptor was derived from a woman aged 25 to 39 in good health. The CDR3 in this case is CASSIDRGQGFDEQYF. The DNA sequence reads TGTGCCAGTAGTATAGATAGAGGACAGGGCTTCGACGAGCAGTACTTC. The CDR3, completed at both ends by the reference TRBV19 and TRBJ2-7 genes, gives the full variable domain DGGITQSPKYLFRKEGQNVTLSCEQNLNHDAMYWYRQDPGQGLRLIYYSQIVNDFQKGDIAEGYSVSREKKESFPLTVTSAQKNPTAFYLCASSIDRGQGFDEQYFGPGTRLTVT.